Listed below are T cell receptor beta chains from one sample, sequenced in a study of blood T cell repertoires in COVID-19. TCRdb's copy holds only in-frame clones and misses some; the assay was immunoSEQ multiplex PCR. Of around 150,000 clones listed, approximately 83% are singletons. The sample taken for sequencing was peripheral blood. Receptors were obtained from a woman in her sixties or seventies with acute or convalescent COVID-19. CDR3s include the opening cysteine and the closing phenylalanine or tryptophan. D genes are given only for firm matches. Expanded clones are given a class, and other clones once, few, many or no size at all.

abundance	j_gene	v_gene	d_gene	CDR3aa	CDR3nt
.	TRBJ2-7	TRBV28	TRBD1	CASPPSAGGALTYEQYF	TGTGCCAGCCCCCCGTCGGCAGGGGGTGCGTTGACCTACGAGCAGTACTTC
.	TRBJ2-3	TRBV5-1	TRBD2	CASSDSGTDTQYF	TGCGCCAGCAGCGATAGCGGGACAGATACGCAGTATTTT
.	TRBJ2-2	TRBV27	TRBD2	CASSLGASGKVGELFF	TGTGCCAGCAGTTTAGGGGCTAGCGGGAAGGTCGGGGAGCTGTTTTTT
.	TRBJ2-5	TRBV13	TRBD2	CASSERTSGREETQYF	TGTGCCAGCAGCGAAAGGACTAGCGGGAGGGAAGAGACCCAGTACTTC
.	TRBJ2-1	TRBV7-9	TRBD2	CASSSTSGRDNEQFF	TGTGCCAGCAGCTCTACTAGCGGGAGGGACAATGAGCAGTTCTTC
.	TRBJ2-7	TRBV11-2	.	CASSPGLDSAYEQYF	TGTGCCAGCAGCCCCGGTCTTGACAGTGCCTACGAGCAGTACTTC
.	TRBJ1-5	TRBV7-8	TRBD1	CASSPPRTGYSNQPQHF	TGTGCCAGCAGCCCACCTAGGACAGGTTATAGCAATCAGCCCCAGCATTTT
.	TRBJ1-2	TRBV5-6	TRBD1	CASSKQGNYGYTF	TGTGCCAGCAGCAAACAGGGGAACTATGGCTACACCTTC
.	TRBJ1-2	TRBV16	.	CASSQLPGDFNYGYTF	TGTGCCAGCAGCCAACTACCGGGGGACTTTAACTATGGCTACACCTTC
.	TRBJ2-2	TRBV7-9	TRBD2	CASSLVAGLGTGELFF	TGTGCCAGCAGCTTAGTAGCGGGCCTGGGGACCGGGGAGCTGTTTTTT
once	TRBJ2-3	TRBV29-1	.	CSVARDSDADTQYF	TGCAGCGTCGCCCGCGACAGCGACGCAGATACGCAGTATTTT
.	TRBJ2-7	TRBV6-2/TRBV6-3	.	CASSSRGGRGEQYF	TGTGCCAGCAGCTCCAGAGGGGGGAGGGGCGAGCAGTACTTC
once	TRBJ1-1	TRBV10-3	.	CAISEATGSGTEAFF	TGTGCCATCAGTGAGGCCACCGGGTCAGGGACTGAAGCTTTCTTT
.	TRBJ1-5	TRBV30	TRBD1	CAWSVQGGQPQHF	TGTGCCTGGAGTGTACAGGGGGGCCAGCCCCAGCATTTT
.	TRBJ2-5	TRBV7-2	.	CASSRAGGLQETQYF	TGTGCCAGCAGCAGAGCTGGCGGGCTCCAAGAGACCCAGTACTTC
.	TRBJ2-6	TRBV3-1/TRBV3-2	.	CASSQGSVGSGTGANVLTF	TGTGCCAGCAGCCAAGGTTCCGTTGGCTCAGGGACTGGGGCCAACGTCCTGACTTTC
.	TRBJ1-4	TRBV24-1	TRBD1	CATSDARDSHNEKLFF	TGTGCCACCAGTGATGCTCGGGACAGCCATAATGAAAAACTGTTTTTT
.	TRBJ1-1	TRBV10-3	.	CAMKDSHTEAFF	TGTGCCATGAAGGACAGCCACACTGAAGCTTTCTTT
.	TRBJ1-1	TRBV10-1	.	CARTRDTEAFF	TGCGCCAGGACCAGGGATACTGAAGCTTTCTTT
.	TRBJ2-7	TRBV27	.	CASSRSQVRVYEQYF	TGTGCCAGCAGCCGATCACAGGTACGGGTGTACGAGCAGTACTTC
.	TRBJ1-1	TRBV11-3	.	CASSSRGTVGTEAFF	TGTGCCAGCAGCTCAAGGGGAACCGTGGGGACTGAAGCTTTCTTT
.	TRBJ2-7	TRBV5-1	.	CASSLGLGSGTYEQYF	TGCGCCAGCAGCTTGGGGCTCGGGAGCGGGACATACGAGCAGTACTTC
once	TRBJ2-3	TRBV7-8	TRBD2	CASSPGTSGMTSTDTQYF	TGTGCCAGCAGCCCCGGGACTAGCGGGATGACTAGCACAGATACGCAGTATTTT
.	TRBJ2-5	TRBV6-5	.	CASSSRASETQYF	TGTGCCAGCAGTTCGAGGGCCTCAGAGACCCAGTACTTC
.	TRBJ2-3	TRBV7-6	TRBD2	CASSAWGGRTDTQYF	TGTGCCAGCAGCGCATGGGGGGGTCGAACAGATACGCAGTATTTT
once	TRBJ2-7	TRBV6-2/TRBV6-3	.	CASSSPLALYEQYF	TGTGCCAGCAGTTCTCCCCTAGCCCTCTACGAGCAGTACTTC
.	TRBJ1-1	TRBV28	TRBD1	CASSPGTGNTEAFF	TGTGCCAGCAGCCCCGGGACAGGGAACACTGAAGCTTTCTTT
once	TRBJ1-2	TRBV7-9	.	CASSSSTRDTYYGYTF	TGTGCCAGCAGCTCCTCTACTCGGGACACCTACTATGGCTACACCTTC
once	TRBJ2-7	TRBV7-2	TRBD2	CASSPLAGGSYEQYF	TGTGCCAGCAGCCCACTAGCGGGAGGGTCCTACGAGCAGTACTTC
once	TRBJ2-7	TRBV15	.	CATSRETETYEQYF	TGTGCCACCAGCAGAGAGACGGAGACCTACGAGCAGTACTTC
.	TRBJ1-2	TRBV27	TRBD1	CASSLGTGHYGYTF	TGTGCCAGCAGTTTAGGGACAGGACACTATGGCTACACCTTC
.	TRBJ2-7	TRBV30	TRBD1	CAWSGLGTGDYEQYF	TGTGCCTGGAGTGGGCTGGGGACAGGGGATTACGAGCAGTACTTC
.	TRBJ1-4	TRBV28	.	CASNTRGATNEKLFF	TGTGCCAGCAACACTCGGGGGGCAACTAATGAAAAACTGTTTTTT
.	TRBJ2-2	TRBV5-1	.	CASSLSGTNTGELFF	TGCGCCAGCAGCTTGTCGGGGACGAACACCGGGGAGCTGTTTTTT
.	TRBJ2-3	TRBV19	TRBD2	CASSTRLAGMTDTQYF	TGTGCCAGTAGTACCAGACTAGCGGGGATGACAGATACGCAGTATTTT
.	TRBJ2-2	TRBV3-1/TRBV3-2	.	CASRTTGETVAGELFF	TGTGCCAGCAGGACGACCGGAGAGACAGTAGCCGGGGAGCTGTTTTTT
.	TRBJ2-1	TRBV3-1/TRBV3-2	.	CASSPPVGYGIGSGQFF	TGTGCCAGCAGCCCCCCTGTTGGCTACGGGATCGGCAGCGGGCAGTTCTTC
.	TRBJ2-5	TRBV5-3	.	CARSLSLERETQYF	TGTGCCAGAAGCTTATCCCTAGAAAGAGAGACCCAGTACTTC
.	TRBJ2-1	TRBV12-3/TRBV12-4	TRBD2	CASSFSGGTTQFF	TGTGCCAGCAGTTTTTCGGGCGGGACTACGCAGTTCTTC
once	TRBJ1-1	TRBV5-1	.	CASSLAREGGEAFF	TGCGCCAGCAGCTTGGCACGGGAAGGTGGAGAAGCTTTCTTT
.	TRBJ1-3	TRBV10-3	TRBD1	CATTGVSGNTIYF	TGTGCCACTACAGGGGTTTCTGGAAACACCATATATTTT
.	TRBJ1-5	TRBV19	.	CASSTDSVSSQPQHF	TGTGCCAGTAGTACCGACAGTGTCTCGAGTCAGCCCCAGCATTTT
few	TRBJ2-2	TRBV3-1/TRBV3-2	.	CASSQGLGSTGELFF	TGTGCCAGCAGCCAAGGACTAGGAAGTACCGGGGAGCTGTTTTTT
.	TRBJ1-5	TRBV6-5	TRBD1	CASSRGTGQPQHF	TGTGCCAGCAGTCGTGGGACAGGGCAGCCCCAGCATTTT
.	TRBJ1-5	TRBV24-1	.	CASHNPRRGSTQPQHF	TGTGCCAGCCACAACCCCCGACGGGGTTCAACGCAGCCCCAGCATTTT
.	TRBJ2-3	TRBV28	TRBD2	CASSLSRLAGHNTDTQYF	TGTGCCAGCAGTTTATCGCGACTAGCGGGCCATAACACAGATACGCAGTATTTT
.	TRBJ1-5	TRBV6-1	TRBD1	CASSARTGAINQPQHF	TGTGCCAGCAGTGCCCGGACAGGGGCTATCAATCAGCCCCAGCATTTT
.	TRBJ1-5	TRBV7-2	.	CASSESVGEDQPQHF	TGTGCCAGCAGCGAAAGCGTCGGGGAAGATCAGCCCCAGCATTTT
few	TRBJ1-5	TRBV2	.	CASSQARRVVSQPQHF	TGTGCCAGCAGTCAAGCACGCAGGGTTGTAAGTCAGCCCCAGCATTTT
.	TRBJ1-3	TRBV3-1/TRBV3-2	.	CASSPRPSSGNTIYF	TGTGCCAGCAGCCCTAGGCCCAGCTCTGGAAACACCATATATTTT
.	TRBJ2-3	TRBV6-1	TRBD1	CASSESGQGSDTQYF	TGTGCCAGCAGTGAATCTGGACAGGGGTCAGATACGCAGTATTTT
.	TRBJ1-6	TRBV19	.	CASSLQLENSPLHF	TGTGCCAGTAGTCTCCAACTCGAGAATTCACCCCTCCACTTT
.	TRBJ2-5	TRBV19	.	CASSSRGPGRRVPQETQYF	TGTGCCAGTAGTAGCAGGGGACCCGGGAGGAGGGTCCCCCAAGAGACCCAGTACTTC
.	TRBJ2-5	TRBV9	TRBD1	CASSRGVTGVQETQYF	TGTGCCAGCAGCAGAGGGGTCACAGGGGTTCAAGAGACCCAGTACTTC
.	TRBJ2-3	TRBV9	TRBD1	CASSPRQGWTDTQYF	TGTGCCAGCAGCCCGCGACAGGGTTGGACAGATACGCAGTATTTT
.	TRBJ2-7	TRBV4-3	TRBD2	CASSQRTSDGEQYF	TGCGCCAGCAGCCAGAGGACTAGCGATGGCGAGCAGTACTTC